These 16 T cell receptor beta chains share one sample of origin, sequenced in a study of STAT3 mutations in large granular lymphocyte leukemia (dated by TCRdb to the late 2010s). Preparation of the library involved the immunoSEQ multiplex PCR assay. Not all clones reach the TCRdb copy of this immuneACCESS table, which keeps in-frame sequences only. Checked studies attribute under half of the gap to unresolved V genes and leave the rest unexplained. The sample data list 35,000 to 40,000 clones, and about 88% of these were observed just once. The ten largest clones capture around 0.44% of the sample. These receptors are not linked to any known antigen. The paper as a whole reports these results and caveats: All T-LGLL patients had at least one immunodominant TCRbeta clonotype, and roughly half had multiple immunodominant subclonotypes.

The sequenced sample consisted of PBMCs. These receptors all stem from a human donor with T large granular lymphocyte leukemia. Some clones in this sample may be carry-over from other donors' samples.

V is TRBV5-3 and J is TRBJ2-3; D may be TRBD1 (5 bases). TRBV5-3 is placed among ORFs of uncertain function. The CDR3 runs to 15 residues. With 2 bases removed from V and 0 bases from J, the gap between germline ends came to 10 bases. CDR3 residues: CARSFAGLSTDTQYF. The DNA for the CDR3 is TGTGCCAGAAGCTTCGCAGGGCTTAGCACAGATACGCAGTATTTT.

The rearrangement joins TRBV29-1 to TRBJ2-2, with 7 bases that match TRBD1. The V and J ends lost 3 bases and 8 bases, in that order; junction bases with no gene match: 3. This CDR3 region has 12 residues. Germline V gene lookup returns CDR1 SQVTM and CDR2 ANQGSEA. DNA of the CDR3: TGCAGCGTTGACCACAGGGGAGGGGAGCTGTTTTTT. This sequence encodes CSVDHRGGELFF.

The genes are TRBV5-8 and TRBJ2-7, with 9 bases aligning to TRBD1. The V segment lost 1 base and the J segment 3 bases; nucleotides outside the gene matches: 14. Germline V gene data show CDR1 as SGHTS and CDR2 as YDEGEE. CDR3 length equals 18 residues. The DNA of the CDR3 is TGTGCCAGCAGCTTGCTGGGACAGGGTAAAAGGGCACGCTACGAGCAGTACGTC. Protein: CASSLLGQGKRARYEQYV.

This rearrangement joins TRBV30 to TRBJ2-1; the D gene could be TRBD1 or TRBD2 (5 bases each). In germline, CDR1 is GTSNPN, CDR2 SVGIG (reference sequence). This CDR3 is built from 14 residues. V was shortened by 4 bases and J by 3 bases, with 13 bases between the two germline ends. The CDR3 loop is CAWIRDGFYNEQFF. The CDR3, as DNA: TGTGCCTGGATCCGGGACGGTTTCTACAATGAGCAGTTCTTC.

The chain employs TRBV5-1 and TRBJ1-1; D unresolved. V dropped 6 bases and J dropped 4 bases, with 13 bases sitting between them. Germline V lookup: CDR1 SGHRS, CDR2 YFSETQ. CDR3 length equals 13 residues. DNA of the CDR3: TGCGCCAGCAATATAGCGGCAGGCACTGAAGCTTTCTTT. Translated: CASNIAAGTEAFF.

This clone was seen a single time. The chain employs TRBV14 and TRBJ1-2; D is ambiguous. Germline CDR1 is SGHDN and CDR2 is FVKESK. V was pared by 1 base and J by 3 bases, with 9 bases between. CDR3 length: 14 amino acids. The CDR3 reads CASSQVGNHYGYTF. In DNA, the CDR3 is TGTGCCAGCAGCCAAGTAGGGAACCACTATGGCTACACCTTC. The full variable domain, rest sourced from reference TRBV14 and TRBJ1-2, is EAGVTQFPSHSVIEKGQTVTLRCDPISGHDNLYWYRRVMGKEIKFLLHFVKESKQDESGMPNNRFLAERTGGTYSTLKVQPAELEDSGVYFCASSQVGNHYGYTFGSGTRLTVV.

The rearrangement uses TRBV5-1 and TRBJ1-5; no clear D. The V gene's germline CDR1 is SGHRS and CDR2 YFSETQ. V was cut by 0 bases and J by 4 bases, with 8 bases left in between. The CDR3 is made up of 14 amino acids. CDR3: CASSLEGANQPQHF. CDR3 in DNA: TGCGCCAGCAGCTTGGAGGGCGCTAATCAGCCCCAGCATTTT.

V usage is TRBV7-9 and J usage is TRBJ1-2; possibly TRBD1 for D (5 bases). The ends were cut back, 3 bases at V and 13 bases at J, with 15 bases in the middle. CDR3 length equals 12 residues. CDR1 and CDR2 from the germline V gene are SEHNR and FQNEAQ (reference sequence). The CDR3 loop is CASSFSSAGGTF. The CDR3 DNA follows: TGTGCCAGCAGCTTCAGCAGCGCGGGGGGCACCTTC.

This rearrangement joins TRBV30 to TRBJ2-7; D is unresolved. The CDR3 loop spans 12 amino acids. Germline CDR1 is GTSNPN and CDR2 is SVGIG (reference sequence). Trimming shortened V by 6 bases and J by 1 base, and 10 bases separated the two germline ends. The CDR3 spells CACQTQSYEQYF. DNA of the CDR3: TGTGCCTGCCAGACGCAGTCCTACGAGCAGTACTTC.

V and J are TRBV20-1 and TRBJ1-2, with no clear D. Germline CDR1 and CDR2: DFQATT and SNEGSKA (reference sequence). The CDR3 covers 10 residues. The germline V and J ends were trimmed by 2 bases and 7 bases, with 5 bases remaining between them. The CDR3 loop reads CSARLRGYTF. CDR3 in DNA: TGCAGTGCTAGACTTCGTGGCTACACCTTC.

This clone is a singleton in its sample. The chain uses TRBV5-4 and TRBJ1-4; D might be TRBD1 (5 bases). Trimming took 3 bases from V and 4 from J, leaving 13 bases between them. Looked up from germline, CDR1 is SGHNT and CDR2 is YYREEE (reference sequence). The CDR3 covers 15 residues. The CDR3, as DNA: TGTGCCAGCAGCTCCAAGGGGACTAATAATGAAAAACTGTTTTTT. The encoded protein is CASSSKGTNNEKLFF.

J is TRBJ2-5 and V is TRBV9; unclear D gene. Trimming removed 3 bases from V and 2 bases from J, with 8 bases in between. The germline gives CDR1 SGDLS, CDR2 YYNGEE. The CDR3 totals 13 residues. The CDR3 DNA is TGTGCCAGCAGCGACCAAGGTCAAGAGACCCAGTACTTC. Its translation: CASSDQGQETQYF.

The gene calls are TRBV18 and TRBJ2-1, with D possibly being TRBD1 (5 bases). V lost 1 base, J lost 5 bases, and 9 bases lay in between. Germline CDR1 KGHSH, CDR2 LQKENI. The CDR3 has 14 residues. CDR3 sequence reads: CASSPRTGDNEQFF. Written as DNA, the CDR3 is TGTGCCAGCTCACCACGCACAGGAGACAATGAGCAGTTCTTC.

The chain employs TRBV6-5 and TRBJ1-2; D uncertain. The V gene lost 6 bases and the J gene lost 10 bases, with 15 bases spanning the gap. Germline lookup yields CDR1 MNHEY and CDR2 SVGAGI. This CDR3 comprises 12 residues. CDR3 region: CASRYLVSYYTF. The CDR3 DNA reads TGTGCCAGCAGATACCTGGTTAGTTACTACACCTTC.

The rearrangement uses TRBV7-9 and TRBJ2-2; D is ambiguous. Germline CDR1 is SEHNR and CDR2 is FQNEAQ (reference sequence). Trimming removed 1 base from V and 0 bases from J, with 12 bases in between. This CDR3 contains 17 residues. The CDR3: CASSLGLRTANTGELFF. CDR3 in DNA: TGTGCCAGCAGCTTAGGCCTGCGGACCGCGAACACCGGGGAGCTGTTTTTT.

CDR3 amino acids: CASSSPPGELFF. The CDR3 region has the DNA TGTGCCAGCAGTTCCCCCCCCGGGGAGCTGTTTTTT. This sequence joins TRBV27 and TRBJ2-2; D not resolved. V lost 4 bases, J lost 6 bases, and 6 bases lay in between. CDR1 is MNHEY and CDR2 is SMNVEV in the germline V gene (reference sequence). This CDR3 spans 12 amino acids.